The 13 T cell receptor beta chains below were found in one sample sequenced in a study of response to subunit inactivated influenza vaccine. TCRdb reprocessed the RT-PCR reads with MiXCR, giving one entry per CDR3 protein. The table has over 750,000 distinct CDR3 sequences, over 20% seen once; the top ten hold 9.5% to 13%. Sequences were derived from PBMCs from blood, sampled 5 days after vaccination. The receptors here all came from a man aged 45 to 65 who received an inactivated influenza vaccine.

There are a few counts of this clonotype. The J gene is TRBJ2-2, the V gene TRBV20-1; D is unresolved. The CDR3 loop spans 15 amino acids. Looked up from germline, CDR1 is DFQATT and CDR2 is SNEGSKA (reference sequence). The V and J ends lost 8 bases and 1 base respectively, with 17 bases between them. The CDR3 region is CSIKSLAQNTGELFF. As DNA, the CDR3 is TGCAGTATTAAATCTTTAGCTCAGAACACCGGGGAGCTGTTTTTT.

The rearrangement joins TRBV10-3 to TRBJ2-7, with D perhaps matching TRBD1 or TRBD2 (5 bases each). CDR1 and CDR2 from the germline V gene are ENHRY and SYGVKD. CDR3 length: 13 amino acids. The V and J ends lost 2 bases and 3 bases respectively, with 8 bases between them. DNA for the CDR3: TGTGCCATCAGTGAGGGGGGTATCTACGAGCAGTACTTC. Translating gives CAISEGGIYEQYF.

This clonotype was detected a few times. The rearrangement uses TRBV6-5 and TRBJ2-1; 11 bases match TRBD1. V shed 2 bases, J shed 7 bases, and the junction held 7 bases outside the gene matches. Germline loops: CDR1 MNHEY, CDR2 SVGAGI. This CDR3 spans 16 amino acids. The CDR3 loop is CASSYGGQGAKNEQFF. The CDR3 DNA sequence: TGTGCCAGCAGTTACGGCGGACAGGGGGCGAAGAATGAGCAGTTCTTC.

This clonotype occurred a few times. The J gene is TRBJ1-1, the V gene TRBV15, with unresolved D. The CDR3 runs 17 residues. Trimming took off 0 bases at V and 3 bases at J, with 17 bases between the two ends. CDR1 is LNHNV, CDR2 YYDKDF, per germline (reference sequence). This chain's CDR3 is CATSRDRWGSVYTEAFF. The CDR3, as DNA: TGTGCCACCAGCAGAGATCGGTGGGGATCGGTGTACACTGAAGCTTTCTTT.

This chain joins TRBV12-3 or TRBV12-4 and TRBJ2-7, with D perhaps matching TRBD2 (5 bases). The CDR3 covers 15 residues. The germline V and J ends were trimmed by 5 bases and 6 bases, with 20 bases remaining between them. The CDR3: CASSLTGLGGSEQYF. The CDR3 DNA reads as TGTGCCAGCAGTCTAACGGGCCTCGGCGGGTCCGAGCAGTACTTC.

CDR3 DNA: TGTGCCAGCAGAGAGCGGGACAGAGCGAACTATGGCTACACCTTC. Translated, it gives CASRERDRANYGYTF. The gene calls are TRBV6-4 and TRBJ1-2; 7 bases line up with TRBD1. The ends lost 6 bases at V and 2 bases at J; junction bases unmatched: 9. In germline, CDR1 is MRHNA, CDR2 SNTAGT. CDR3 length: 15 residues.

This clonotype was counted ten times or more. This chain links TRBV25-1 with TRBJ2-6; 8 bases map to TRBD1. Germline trimming cut 8 bases from V and 4 bases from J; bases unmatched to any gene: 4. Germline V gene sequence: CDR1 MGHDK, CDR2 SYGVNS. CDR3 length: 14 amino acids. CDR3 amino acids: CASGQGSGANVLTF. DNA of the CDR3: TGTGCCAGCGGACAGGGTTCCGGGGCCAACGTCCTGACTTTC.

This chain uses TRBV6-2 or TRBV6-3 with TRBJ1-1, with TRBD1 matching over 12 bases. CDR1 is MNHEY, CDR2 SVGEGT, per germline. The CDR3 extends over 21 amino acids. J was trimmed by 0 bases and V by 0 bases; bases with no gene match: 14. CDR3: CASSYSSSISGTGGMNTEAFF. DNA for the CDR3: TGTGCCAGCAGTTACTCTTCGTCGATCTCCGGGACAGGGGGCATGAACACTGAAGCTTTCTTT.

A few counts support this clonotype. The V gene is TRBV7-9, the J gene TRBJ1-1, with D perhaps TRBD1 (6 bases). Between the trimmed V and J ends, which lost 6 bases and 4 bases, there was a span of 21 bases. The CDR3 has 16 amino acids. Per germline, CDR1 SEHNR and CDR2 FQNEAQ (reference sequence). CDR3 DNA: TGTGCCAGCAGTTTATCGCCGGTACAGGGAATCACTGAAGCTTTCTTT. Translating gives CASSLSPVQGITEAFF.

The CDR3 protein is CASSGYGYSGQGAYEQYF. As DNA, the CDR3 is TGTGCCAGCAGCGGGTACGGGTATTCGGGACAGGGGGCCTACGAGCAGTACTTC. The chain uses TRBV6-1 and TRBJ2-7, with 11 bases that match TRBD1. This CDR3 has 18 residues. Germline trimming cut 6 bases from V and 2 bases from J; bases unmatched to any gene: 15. CDR1 is MNHNS and CDR2 is SASEGT in the germline V gene.

This clonotype has just a few counts. This chain connects TRBV4-1 to TRBJ1-1; D is ambiguous. CDR1 and CDR2 from the germline V gene are MGHRA and YSYEKL. The ends were cut back, 0 bases at V and 1 base at J, with 15 bases in the middle. This CDR3 region has 17 residues. In nucleotides, the CDR3 is TGCGCCAGCAGCCAAGATAGAGGGCGGCCCAGGAACACTGAAGCTTTCTTT. It is translated as CASSQDRGRPRNTEAFF.

This clonotype has just a few counts. The chain links TRBV13 to TRBJ2-1; 8 positions match TRBD2. The V segment lost 5 bases and the J segment 4 bases; nucleotides outside the gene matches: 4. CDR3 size: 14 residues. The germline V gene has CDR1 PRHDT and CDR2 FYEKMQ (reference sequence). The DNA for the CDR3 is TGTGCCAGCAGCGCCCGACTAGCGTACAATGAGCAGTTCTTC. Translated, it gives CASSARLAYNEQFF.

This clonotype was seen only a few times. This chain links TRBV12-3 or TRBV12-4 with TRBJ2-2; 7 bases fit TRBD1. V shed 7 bases, J shed 3 bases, and the junction held 14 bases outside the gene matches. The CDR3 contains 17 residues. As DNA, the CDR3 is TGTGCCAGCACCTTCCGGGGACAGCACTCACACACCGGGGAGCTGTTTTTT. Amino acid sequence: CASTFRGQHSHTGELFF.